One and the same sample provided the 17 T cell receptor beta chains below, sequenced in a study of radiotherapy plus CTLA-4 blockade in lung cancer. The data were produced by immunoSEQ multiplex PCR, yet TCRdb's version contains in-frame clones alone and is incomplete. The table records approximately 100,000 clones, approximately 87% of them present only once. Sequences were derived from peripheral blood, sampled from a patient treated with radiotherapy plus ipilimumab. These receptors came from a human donor with non-small cell lung cancer that progressed on radiotherapy plus ipilimumab. Some clones in this sample may be carry-over from other donors' samples.

This chain uses TRBV13 with TRBJ2-7; D is possibly TRBD2 (6 bases). V dropped 1 base and J dropped 3 bases, with 13 bases sitting between them. This CDR3 spans 15 amino acids. CDR1 and CDR2 (germline): PRHDT, FYEKMQ (reference sequence). The CDR3 DNA is TGTGCCAGCAGCTTAGAGTGGCGGGGTTACTACGAGCAGTACTTC. It specifies CASSLEWRGYYEQYF.

The chain joins TRBV5-4 to TRBJ1-2, with TRBD1 identical over 7 bases. CDR3 length equals 15 residues. Germline assignment: CDR1 SGHNT and CDR2 YYREEE (reference sequence). The J segment lost 7 bases and the V segment lost 0 bases, leaving 9 bases of the junction unmatched. CDR3 nucleotides: TGTGCCAGCAGCTTGGGCAAACCGCCAGGGGGTGGCTACACCTTC. The encoded protein is CASSLGKPPGGGYTF. The variable domain in full, with the rest retrieved from reference TRBV5-4 and TRBJ1-2, is ETGVTQSPTHLIKTRGQQVTLRCSSQSGHNTVSWYQQALGQGPQFIFQYYREEENGRGNFPPRFSGLQFPNYSSELNVNALELDDSALYLCASSLGKPPGGGYTFGSGTRLTVV.

The V and J genes are TRBV11-3 and TRBJ1-5; no firm D call. The CDR3 is 17 amino acids. Trimming removed 1 base at V and 3 bases at J, with 16 bases between. From germline, CDR1 is SGHNT and CDR2 YENEEA. The CDR3 coding sequence is TGTGCCAGCAGCTTAGGTAGGGTCGGGAGGACCAATCAGCCCCAGCATTTT. Its protein is CASSLGRVGRTNQPQHF.

The chain links TRBV5-1 to TRBJ2-3; 7 bases line up with TRBD1. The CDR3 is 16 residues long. V was clipped by 3 bases and J by 0 bases; unmatched bases: 7. CDR1 and CDR2 from the germline V gene are SGHRS and YFSETQ. The chain's CDR3 is CASSYWTGPSTDTQYF. The CDR3 DNA reads TGCGCCAGCAGCTACTGGACAGGCCCAAGCACAGATACGCAGTATTTT. The full variable domain, with the rest looked up from reference TRBV5-1 and TRBJ2-3, is KAGVTQTPRYLIKTRGQQVTLSCSPISGHRSVSWYQQTPGQGLQFLFEYFSETQRNKGNFPGRFSGRQFSNSRSEMNVSTLELGDSALYLCASSYWTGPSTDTQYFGPGTRLTVL.

Only one count was recorded for this clone. The chain is built from TRBV6-1 and TRBJ2-3; 7 bases align to TRBD2. CDR1 is MNHNS and CDR2 is SASEGT in the germline V gene. V was clipped by 6 bases and J by 4 bases; unmatched bases: 7. The CDR3 has 14 amino acids. For the CDR3, the DNA is TGTGCCAGCAGCCTAACTAGCGTTCCAGATACGCAGTATTTT. It is translated as CASSLTSVPDTQYF.

The CDR3 nucleotides read TGTGCCAGCAGCTTGAAAGAGACCCAGTACTTC. Translation: CASSLKETQYF. V gene TRBV5-6 combines with J gene TRBJ2-5; D unclear. There are 11 residues in the CDR3. V lost 1 base and J lost 3, with 1 base in between. Germline CDR1 and CDR2: SGHDT and YYEEEE.

This chain joins TRBV4-3 and TRBJ2-7, with D maybe TRBD1 (5 bases). CDR1 LGHNA and CDR2 YSLEER come from the germline V gene. Trimming removed 0 bases from V and 4 bases from J, with 16 bases in between. The CDR3 runs to 16 residues. CDR3 in amino acids: CASSQDETEFPYEQYF. The CDR3 DNA reads as TGCGCCAGCAGCCAAGATGAGACAGAGTTCCCTTACGAGCAGTACTTC.

This chain uses TRBV4-2 with TRBJ2-5; 9 bases align to TRBD2. V shed 2 bases and J 4 bases; nucleotides not matched to a gene: 2. The germline gives CDR1 LGHNA, CDR2 YNFKEQ. CDR3 length equals 14 residues. The CDR3 DNA reads TGTGCCAGCAGCCAAAGGGGACTAGCAGAGACCCAGTACTTC. Translated, it gives CASSQRGLAETQYF.

The gene calls are TRBV19 and TRBJ1-6; 7 bases align to TRBD1. Germline lookup yields CDR1 LNHDA and CDR2 SQIVND (reference sequence). This CDR3 is 14 amino acids long. With V trimmed by 4 bases and J by 10 bases, 7 bases remained unmatched. The CDR3: CASSRGGGRSPLHF. The CDR3 DNA is TGTGCCAGTAGTAGGGGAGGGGGCAGGTCACCCCTCCACTTT. The complete variable domain, with remaining parts taken from reference TRBV19 and TRBJ1-6, reads DGGITQSPKYLFRKEGQNVTLSCEQNLNHDAMYWYRQDPGQGLRLIYYSQIVNDFQKGDIAEGYSVSREKKESFPLTVTSAQKNPTAFYLCASSRGGGRSPLHFGNGTRLTVT.

The genes are TRBV6-6 and TRBJ1-2; the D gene is possibly TRBD1 (5 bases). CDR3 length equals 12 residues. In germline, CDR1 is MNHNY, CDR2 SVGAGI (reference sequence). V was clipped by 5 bases and J by 2 bases, with 6 bases between them. CDR3 residues: CASSAGNYGYTF. The CDR3, as DNA: TGTGCCAGCAGTGCAGGGAACTATGGCTACACCTTC.

The chain joins TRBV5-1 to TRBJ2-5; D is tentatively TRBD1 or TRBD2 (6 bases each). Germline V gene sequence: CDR1 SGHRS, CDR2 YFSETQ. The CDR3 is 15 amino acids. Trimming removed 4 bases at V and 1 base at J, with 14 bases between. CDR3 DNA: TGCGCCAGCAGCCGGGACTGGGGGCCCCAAGAGACCCAGTACTTC. Translation gives CASSRDWGPQETQYF.

The chain couples TRBV4-3 to TRBJ1-2, with a weak D call TRBD1 (6 bases). V gave up 0 bases and J gave up 5 bases, with 16 bases separating them. There are 16 residues in the CDR3. Germline-derived CDR1 and CDR2 are LGHNA and YSLEER. The CDR3 DNA reads as TGCGCCAGCAGCCAAGAAGCTAGGACAGACACATATGGCTACACCTTC. Translating it yields CASSQEARTDTYGYTF.

V and J are TRBV5-1 and TRBJ2-7, with 8 bases that match TRBD1. The germline gives CDR1 SGHRS, CDR2 YFSETQ. V lost 0 bases to trimming and J lost 10 bases; unmatched junction nucleotides: 12. The CDR3 consists of 15 residues. Written as DNA, the CDR3 is TGCGCCAGCAGCTTGGACAGGGGGGCGGGTGGATTACAGTACTTC. Protein: CASSLDRGAGGLQYF.

This clone was observed a single time. The chain is built from TRBV27 and TRBJ2-7; weak D call: TRBD1 (6 bases). The V end was cut by 5 bases, the J end by 4 bases, with 15 bases between. Germline CDR1 is MNHEY and CDR2 is SMNVEV (reference sequence). The CDR3 has 14 amino acids. CDR3 amino acids: CASSPSTGTYEQYF. In nucleotides, the CDR3 is TGTGCCAGCAGTCCAAGCACAGGGACATACGAGCAGTACTTC.

Only one count was recorded for this clone. Here the CDR3 omits its conserved ending phenylalanine or tryptophan, so a read error is the likely source. The DNA is omitted, as the CDR3 cannot be located on it reliably, and the CDR3 follows TCRdb's listing. The chain recombines TRBV7-4 with TRBJ1-2. The germline V gene has CDR1 SGHVT and CDR2 SQSDAQ. The CDR3 is 12 residues long, ends included. CDR3 in amino acids: CASSSTNRPSAP.

As concerns this clone: The junction does not match germline at one end; this may be a read error. The same CDR3 can be traced to other DNA sequences in this sample. The gene calls are TRBV5-8 and TRBJ1-1; D possibly corresponds to TRBD1 (5 bases). The CDR3 extends over 15 amino acids. CDR1 and CDR2 (germline): SGHTS, YDEGEE. The CDR3: CASSFDGHSNTEAFF. The CDR3, as DNA: TGTGCCAGCAGCTTTGATGGACACTCAAACACTGAAGCCTTCTTT.

The chain is built from TRBV5-1 and TRBJ1-5; D is uncertain. The CDR3 extends over 15 amino acids. Germline V gives CDR1 SGHRS, CDR2 YFSETQ. The V gene lost 0 bases and the J gene lost 6 bases, with 13 bases spanning the gap. The DNA of the CDR3 is TGCGCCAGCAGCTTGGGTCTATCCCCGAGTCAGCCCCAGCATTTT. Translation: CASSLGLSPSQPQHF.